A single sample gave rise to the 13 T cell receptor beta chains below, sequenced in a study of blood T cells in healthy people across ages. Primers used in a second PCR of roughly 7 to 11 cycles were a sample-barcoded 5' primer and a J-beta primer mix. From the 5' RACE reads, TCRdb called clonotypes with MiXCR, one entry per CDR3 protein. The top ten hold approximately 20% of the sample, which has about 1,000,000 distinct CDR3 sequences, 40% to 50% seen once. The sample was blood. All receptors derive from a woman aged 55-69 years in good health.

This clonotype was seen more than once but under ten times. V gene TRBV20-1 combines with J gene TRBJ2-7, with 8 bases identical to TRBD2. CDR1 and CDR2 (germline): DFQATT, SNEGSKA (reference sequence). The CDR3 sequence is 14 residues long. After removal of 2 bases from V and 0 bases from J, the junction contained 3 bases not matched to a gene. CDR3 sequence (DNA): TGCAGTGCTAGACAGCGGGGGAGCTCCTACGAGCAGTACTTC. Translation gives CSARQRGSSYEQYF.

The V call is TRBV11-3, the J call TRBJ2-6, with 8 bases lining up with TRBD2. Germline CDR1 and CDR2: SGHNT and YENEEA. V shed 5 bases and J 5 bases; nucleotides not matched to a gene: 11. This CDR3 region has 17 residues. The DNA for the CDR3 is TGTGCCAGCAGCCTTACGGGGGGGATGTCTTGGGCCAACGTCCTGACTTTC. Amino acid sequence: CASSLTGGMSWANVLTF.

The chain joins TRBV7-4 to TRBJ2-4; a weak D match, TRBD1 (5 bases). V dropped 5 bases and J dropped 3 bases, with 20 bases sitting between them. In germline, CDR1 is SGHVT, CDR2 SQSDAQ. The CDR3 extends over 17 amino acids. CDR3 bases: TGTGCCAGCAGCCGACTCCGGACATGGGGTCTCAAAAACATTCAGTACTTC. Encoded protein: CASSRLRTWGLKNIQYF.

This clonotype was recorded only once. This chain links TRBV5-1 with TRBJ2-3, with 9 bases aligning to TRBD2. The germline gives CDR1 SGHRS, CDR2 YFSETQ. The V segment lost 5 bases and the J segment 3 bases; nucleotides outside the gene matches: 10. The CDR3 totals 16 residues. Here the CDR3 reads CASSVEASGITDTQYF. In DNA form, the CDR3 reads TGCGCCAGCAGTGTGGAGGCTAGCGGGATTACAGATACGCAGTATTTT.

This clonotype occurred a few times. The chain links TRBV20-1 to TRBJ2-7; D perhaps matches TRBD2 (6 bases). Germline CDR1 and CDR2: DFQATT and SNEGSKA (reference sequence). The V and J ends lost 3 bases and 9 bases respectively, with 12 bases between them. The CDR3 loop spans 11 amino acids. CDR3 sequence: CSASSGGVQYF. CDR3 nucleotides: TGCAGTGCTAGCTCCGGCGGGGTGCAGTACTTC.

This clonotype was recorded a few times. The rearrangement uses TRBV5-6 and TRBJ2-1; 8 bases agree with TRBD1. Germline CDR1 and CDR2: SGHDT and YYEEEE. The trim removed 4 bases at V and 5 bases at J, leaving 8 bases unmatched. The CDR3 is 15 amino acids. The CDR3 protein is CASSQYRTGHNEQFF. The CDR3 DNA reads TGTGCCAGCAGCCAATACCGGACAGGGCACAATGAGCAGTTCTTC.

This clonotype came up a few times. CDR3: CASSPGWTQYF. CDR3 DNA sequence: TGTGCCAGCAGCCCCGGGTGGACCCAGTACTTC. This rearrangement joins TRBV7-9 to TRBJ2-5; D call uncertain. The V end lost 5 bases, the J end lost 7 bases, and 8 bases lay between the germline ends. CDR1 is SEHNR and CDR2 is FQNEAQ in the germline V gene (reference sequence). The CDR3 contains 11 residues. Based on the CDR3 plus reference TRBV7-9 and TRBJ2-5, the full variable domain is DTGVSQNPRHKITKRGQNVTFRCDPISEHNRLYWYRQTLGQGPEFLTYFQNEAQLEKSRLLSDRFSAERPKGSFSTLEIQRTEQGDSAMYLCASSPGWTQYFGPGTRLLVL.

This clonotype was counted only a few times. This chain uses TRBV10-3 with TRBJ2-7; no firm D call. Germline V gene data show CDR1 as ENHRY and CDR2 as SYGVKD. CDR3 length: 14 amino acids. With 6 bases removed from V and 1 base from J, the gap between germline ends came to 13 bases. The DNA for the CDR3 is TGTGCCATCAGGAGGAAACCCGAATCCTACGAGCAGTACTTC. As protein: CAIRRKPESYEQYF.

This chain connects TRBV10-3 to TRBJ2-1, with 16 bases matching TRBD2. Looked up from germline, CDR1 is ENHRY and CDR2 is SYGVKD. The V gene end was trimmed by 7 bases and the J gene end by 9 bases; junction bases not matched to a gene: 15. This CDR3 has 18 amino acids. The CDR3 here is CAINHPGTSGRAVGEQFF. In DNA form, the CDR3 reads TGTGCCATCAATCACCCCGGGACTAGCGGGAGGGCCGTTGGTGAGCAGTTCTTC.

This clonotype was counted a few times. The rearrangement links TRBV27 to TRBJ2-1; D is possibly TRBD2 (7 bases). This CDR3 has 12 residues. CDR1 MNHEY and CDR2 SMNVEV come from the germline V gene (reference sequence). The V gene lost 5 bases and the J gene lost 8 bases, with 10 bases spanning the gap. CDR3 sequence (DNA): TGTGCCAGCAGTAGAGGGGGGGATGAGCAGTTCTTC. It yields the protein CASSRGGDEQFF.

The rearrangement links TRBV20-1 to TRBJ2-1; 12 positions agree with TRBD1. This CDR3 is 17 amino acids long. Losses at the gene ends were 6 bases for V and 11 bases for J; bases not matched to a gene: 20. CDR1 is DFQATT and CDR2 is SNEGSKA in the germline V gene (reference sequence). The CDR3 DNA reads TGCAGTGCCAAAGCAACCGGGACAGGGGGCAGTCGGACTAAGCAGTTCTTC. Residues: CSAKATGTGGSRTKQFF.

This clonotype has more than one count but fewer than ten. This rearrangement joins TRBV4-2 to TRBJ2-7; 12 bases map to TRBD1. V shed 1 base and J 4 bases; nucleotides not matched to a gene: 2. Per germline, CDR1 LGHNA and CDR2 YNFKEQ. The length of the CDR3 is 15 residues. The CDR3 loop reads CASSQAGQGAYEQYF. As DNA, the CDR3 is TGTGCCAGCAGCCAAGCGGGACAGGGGGCTTACGAGCAGTACTTC.

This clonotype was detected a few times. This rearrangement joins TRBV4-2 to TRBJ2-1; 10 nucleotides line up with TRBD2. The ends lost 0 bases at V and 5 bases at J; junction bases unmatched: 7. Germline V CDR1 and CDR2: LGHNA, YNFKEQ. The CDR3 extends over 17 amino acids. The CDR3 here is CASSQDRLAGDNNEQFF. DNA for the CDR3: TGTGCCAGCAGCCAAGATCGACTAGCGGGCGATAACAATGAGCAGTTCTTC.